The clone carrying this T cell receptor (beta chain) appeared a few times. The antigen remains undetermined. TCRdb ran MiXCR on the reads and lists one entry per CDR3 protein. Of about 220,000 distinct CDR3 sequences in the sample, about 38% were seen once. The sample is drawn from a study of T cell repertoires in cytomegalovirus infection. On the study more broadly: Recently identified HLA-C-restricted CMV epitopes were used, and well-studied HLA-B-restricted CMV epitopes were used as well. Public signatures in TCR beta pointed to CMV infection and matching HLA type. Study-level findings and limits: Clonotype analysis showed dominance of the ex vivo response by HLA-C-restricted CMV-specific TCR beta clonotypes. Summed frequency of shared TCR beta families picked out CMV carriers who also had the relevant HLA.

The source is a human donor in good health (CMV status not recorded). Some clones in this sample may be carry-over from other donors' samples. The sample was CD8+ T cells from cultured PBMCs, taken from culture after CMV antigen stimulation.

Here the CDR3 DNA reads TGTGCCAGCAGTTACTCAGCCAGTCCGCGGACTGAAGCTTTCTTT. Amino acids: CASSYSASPRTEAFF. The chain couples TRBV6-6 to TRBJ1-1; no reliable D call. The V end was cut by 0 bases, the J end by 5 bases, with 13 bases between. This CDR3 comprises 15 residues. CDR1 and CDR2 (germline): MNHNY, SVGAGI (reference sequence).